One T cell receptor (beta chain) is described in this entry. A read error may produce the germline difference seen at one junction end. No treatment of any kind had been given to any patient before thyroid surgery. The data are from a study of metastatic and nonmetastatic thyroid tumors. Overall study context: Repertoire comparisons spanned blood and tumor or nodule tissue from malignant and benign thyroid patients.

There are 14 residues in the CDR3. Germline CDR1 is MNHEY and CDR2 is SVGAGI. TCRdb re-called the PCR reads through MiXCR. The top ten clones hold around 15% of a sample with some 4,000 clones, approximately 31% of them seen once. This chain links TRBV6-5 with TRBJ2-7; D not certain. The specimen sequenced was adjacent normal tissue. This clonotype originated in a male donor with papillary thyroid cancer or a benign thyroid nodule (not recorded which). Some clones in this sample may be carry-over from other donors' samples. The CDR3 DNA sequence: TGTGCCAGCATTTACCAGCTGGCTTCCTACGAGCAGTACTTC. Its translation is CASIYQLASYEQYF.